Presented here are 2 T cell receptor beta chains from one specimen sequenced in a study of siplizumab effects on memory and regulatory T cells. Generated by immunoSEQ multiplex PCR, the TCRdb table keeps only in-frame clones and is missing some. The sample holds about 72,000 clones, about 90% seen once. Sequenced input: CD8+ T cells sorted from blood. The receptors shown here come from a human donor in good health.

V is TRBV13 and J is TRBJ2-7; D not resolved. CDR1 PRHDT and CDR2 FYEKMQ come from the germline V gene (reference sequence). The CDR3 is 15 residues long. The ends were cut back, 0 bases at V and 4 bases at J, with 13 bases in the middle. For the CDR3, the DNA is TGTGCCAGCAGCTTAGGCCATGGCGGTTCGTACGAGCAGTACTTC. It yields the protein CASSLGHGGSYEQYF.

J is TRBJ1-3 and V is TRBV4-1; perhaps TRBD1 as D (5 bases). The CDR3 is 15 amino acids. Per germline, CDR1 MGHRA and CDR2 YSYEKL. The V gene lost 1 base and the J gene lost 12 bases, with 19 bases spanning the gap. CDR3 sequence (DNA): TGCGCCAGCAGCCAAGGGGGGGGAGTAGGCGCGATCATATATTTT. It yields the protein CASSQGGGVGAIIYF.